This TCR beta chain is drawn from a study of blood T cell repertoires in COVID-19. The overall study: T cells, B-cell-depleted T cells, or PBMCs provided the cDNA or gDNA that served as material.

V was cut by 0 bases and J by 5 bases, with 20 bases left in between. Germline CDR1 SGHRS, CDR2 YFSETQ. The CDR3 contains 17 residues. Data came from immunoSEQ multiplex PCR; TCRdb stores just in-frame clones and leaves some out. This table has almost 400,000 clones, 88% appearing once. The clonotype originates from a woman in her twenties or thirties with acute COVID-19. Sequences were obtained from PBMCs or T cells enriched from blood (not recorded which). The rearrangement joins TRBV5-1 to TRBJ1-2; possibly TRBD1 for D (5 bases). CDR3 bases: TGCGCCAGCAGCTTGGACGCAGGGTCAACCCCCGCGTATGGCTACACCTTC. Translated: CASSLDAGSTPAYGYTF.